This record looks at one T cell receptor (beta chain) sequence and its context. The table came from immunoSEQ multiplex PCR; TCRdb's copy has only in-frame clones and leaves some out. The sample consists of roughly 400,000 clones, around 96% of them appearing once. This specimen comes from a study of shared clonotypes between healthy human individuals. Whole-study context: Sampling drew on donors who were a couple of women and three men aged 18 to 49.

Germline trimming cut 1 base from V and 0 bases from J; bases unmatched to any gene: 5. The CDR3 has 17 amino acids. Germline V gene data show CDR1 as SGHAT and CDR2 as FQDESV (reference sequence). The source is a man aged 25-40 years in good health. Specimen: memory CD8+ T cells sorted from blood. As for subset: CD45RO+ cells pooled with CCR7-negative TemRA cells. The chain combines TRBV11-1 with TRBJ2-3; 9 positions match TRBD1. The CDR3 DNA reads as TGTGCCAGCAGCTTAGGACAGGGGGGGACTAGCACAGATACGCAGTATTTT. This translates into CASSLGQGGTSTDTQYF.